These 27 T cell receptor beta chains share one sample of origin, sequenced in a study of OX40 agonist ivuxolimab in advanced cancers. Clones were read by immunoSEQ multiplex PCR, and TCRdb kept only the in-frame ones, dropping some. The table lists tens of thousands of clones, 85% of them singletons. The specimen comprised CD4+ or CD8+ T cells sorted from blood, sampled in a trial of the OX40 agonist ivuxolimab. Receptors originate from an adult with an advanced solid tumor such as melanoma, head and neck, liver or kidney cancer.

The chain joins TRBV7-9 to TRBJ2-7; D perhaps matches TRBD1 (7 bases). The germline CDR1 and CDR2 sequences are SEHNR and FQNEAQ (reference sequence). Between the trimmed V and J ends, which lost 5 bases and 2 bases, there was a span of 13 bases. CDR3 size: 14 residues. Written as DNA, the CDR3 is TGTGCCAGCAGCCCGCAGGGGGGAGCCTACGAGCAGTACTTC. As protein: CASSPQGGAYEQYF.

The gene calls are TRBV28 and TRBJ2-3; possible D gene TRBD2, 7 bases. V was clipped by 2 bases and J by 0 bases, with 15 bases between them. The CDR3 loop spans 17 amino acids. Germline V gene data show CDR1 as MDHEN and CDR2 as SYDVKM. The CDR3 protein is CASSLLAGASSTDTQYF. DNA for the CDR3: TGTGCCAGCAGTTTACTGGCGGGGGCCTCTAGCACAGATACGCAGTATTTT.

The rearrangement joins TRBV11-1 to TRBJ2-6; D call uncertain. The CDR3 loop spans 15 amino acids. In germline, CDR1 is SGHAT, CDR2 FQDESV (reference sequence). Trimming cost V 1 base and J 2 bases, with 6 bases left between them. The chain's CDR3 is CASSLGITGANVLTF. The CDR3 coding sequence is TGTGCCAGCAGCTTAGGTATTACTGGGGCCAACGTCCTGACTTTC. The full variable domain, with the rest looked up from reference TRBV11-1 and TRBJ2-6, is EAEVAQSPRYKITEKSQAVAFWCDPISGHATLYWYRQILGQGPELLVQFQDESVVDDSQLPKDRFSAERLKGVDSTLKIQPAELGDSAMYLCASSLGITGANVLTFGAGSRLTVL.

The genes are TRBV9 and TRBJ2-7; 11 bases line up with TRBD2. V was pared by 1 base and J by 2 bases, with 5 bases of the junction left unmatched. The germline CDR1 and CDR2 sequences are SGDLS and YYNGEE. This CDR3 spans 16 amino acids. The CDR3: CASSVTSGGPTYEQYF. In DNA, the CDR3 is TGTGCCAGCAGCGTAACTAGCGGGGGCCCTACCTACGAGCAGTACTTC.

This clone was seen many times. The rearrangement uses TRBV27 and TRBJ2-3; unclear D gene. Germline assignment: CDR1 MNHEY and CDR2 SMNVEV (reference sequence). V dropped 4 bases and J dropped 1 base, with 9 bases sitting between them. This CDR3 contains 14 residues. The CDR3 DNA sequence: TGTGCCAGCAGTTCGGACCCCCGCACAGATACGCAGTATTTT. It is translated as CASSSDPRTDTQYF.

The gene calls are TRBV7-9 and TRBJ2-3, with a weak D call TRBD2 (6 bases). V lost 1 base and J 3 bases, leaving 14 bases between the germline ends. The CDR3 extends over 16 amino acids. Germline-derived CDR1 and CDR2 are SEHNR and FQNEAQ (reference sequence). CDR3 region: CASSLGTSMYTDTQYF. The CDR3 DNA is TGTGCCAGCAGCTTAGGTACTAGCATGTATACAGATACGCAGTATTTT.

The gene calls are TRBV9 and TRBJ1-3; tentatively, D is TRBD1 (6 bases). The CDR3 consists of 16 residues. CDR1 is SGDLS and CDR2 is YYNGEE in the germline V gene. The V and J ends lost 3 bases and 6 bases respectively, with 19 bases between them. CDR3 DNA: TGTGCCAGCAGCGCCGGAGCAGGGGACCTGACAAACACCATATATTTT. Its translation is CASSAGAGDLTNTIYF.

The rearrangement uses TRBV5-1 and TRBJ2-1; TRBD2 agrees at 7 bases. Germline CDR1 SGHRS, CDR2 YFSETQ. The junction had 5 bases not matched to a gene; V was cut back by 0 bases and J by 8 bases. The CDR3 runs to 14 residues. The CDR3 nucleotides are TGCGCCAGCAGCTTGGTCCACAGCGGGGATGAGCAGTTCTTC. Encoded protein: CASSLVHSGDEQFF.

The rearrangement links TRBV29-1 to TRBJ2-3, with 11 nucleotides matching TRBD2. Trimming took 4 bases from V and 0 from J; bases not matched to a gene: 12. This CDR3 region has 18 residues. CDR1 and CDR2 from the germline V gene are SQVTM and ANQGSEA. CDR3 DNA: TGCAGCGTTGGGGCTTTCCTAGCGGGGGGTTCTAGCACAGATACGCAGTATTTT. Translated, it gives CSVGAFLAGGSSTDTQYF.

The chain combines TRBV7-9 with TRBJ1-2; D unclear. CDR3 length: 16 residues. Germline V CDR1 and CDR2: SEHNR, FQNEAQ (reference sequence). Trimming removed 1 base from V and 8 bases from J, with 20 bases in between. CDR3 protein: CASSLEGLSGMRGYTF. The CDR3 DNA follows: TGTGCCAGCAGCTTAGAGGGTCTTTCGGGGATGCGCGGCTACACCTTC. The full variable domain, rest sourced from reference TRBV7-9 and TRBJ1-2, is DTGVSQNPRHKITKRGQNVTFRCDPISEHNRLYWYRQTLGQGPEFLTYFQNEAQLEKSRLLSDRFSAERPKGSFSTLEIQRTEQGDSAMYLCASSLEGLSGMRGYTFGSGTRLTVV.

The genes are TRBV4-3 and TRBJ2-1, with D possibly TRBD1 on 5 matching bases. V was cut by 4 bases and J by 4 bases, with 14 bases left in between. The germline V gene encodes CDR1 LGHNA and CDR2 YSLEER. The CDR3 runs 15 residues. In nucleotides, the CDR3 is TGCGCCAGCAGCCCGGGTAGGGGTTTTTACAATGAGCAGTTCTTC. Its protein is CASSPGRGFYNEQFF.

CDR3 coding DNA: TGTGCCAGCAGCGTGTGGACAACAGGGGACTCCTACGAGCAGTACTTC. This codes for CASSVWTTGDSYEQYF. The genes are TRBV5-6 and TRBJ2-7, with 7 bases aligning to TRBD1. Germline V gene data show CDR1 as SGHDT and CDR2 as YYEEEE. This CDR3 has 16 amino acids. J gave up 0 bases and V 4 bases, and 10 bases lay outside the gene matches.

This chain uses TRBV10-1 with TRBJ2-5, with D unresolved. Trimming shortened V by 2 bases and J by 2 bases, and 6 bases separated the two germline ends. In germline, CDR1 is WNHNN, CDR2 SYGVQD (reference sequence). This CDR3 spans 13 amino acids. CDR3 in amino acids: CASSEGNQETQYF. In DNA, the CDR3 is TGCGCCAGCAGTGAGGGGAATCAAGAGACCCAGTACTTC.

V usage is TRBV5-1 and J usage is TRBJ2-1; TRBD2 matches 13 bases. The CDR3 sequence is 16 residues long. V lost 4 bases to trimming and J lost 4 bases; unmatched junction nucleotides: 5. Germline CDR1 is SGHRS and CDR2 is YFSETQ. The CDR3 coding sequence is TGCGCCAGCAGCCTGGGACTAGCGGGGCTTTACAATGAGCAGTTCTTC. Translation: CASSLGLAGLYNEQFF.

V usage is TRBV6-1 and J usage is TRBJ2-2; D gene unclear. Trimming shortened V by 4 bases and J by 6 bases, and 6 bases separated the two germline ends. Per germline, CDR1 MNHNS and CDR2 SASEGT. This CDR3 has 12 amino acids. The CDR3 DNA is TGTGCCAGCAGTGGGCTTGCCGGGGAGCTGTTTTTT. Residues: CASSGLAGELFF.

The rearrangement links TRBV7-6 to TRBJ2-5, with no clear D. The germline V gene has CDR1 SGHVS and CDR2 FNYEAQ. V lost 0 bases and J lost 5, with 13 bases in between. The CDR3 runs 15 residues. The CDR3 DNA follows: TGTGCCAGCAGCTTAGCGACGCGGATTGGGGAGACCCAGTACTTC. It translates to CASSLATRIGETQYF.

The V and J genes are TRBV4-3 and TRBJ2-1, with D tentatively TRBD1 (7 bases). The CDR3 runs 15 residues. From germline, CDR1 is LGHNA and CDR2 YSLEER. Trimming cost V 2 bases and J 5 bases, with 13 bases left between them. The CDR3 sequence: CASSQFSGGNNEQFF. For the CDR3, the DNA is TGCGCCAGCAGCCAATTCTCAGGGGGGAACAATGAGCAGTTCTTC.

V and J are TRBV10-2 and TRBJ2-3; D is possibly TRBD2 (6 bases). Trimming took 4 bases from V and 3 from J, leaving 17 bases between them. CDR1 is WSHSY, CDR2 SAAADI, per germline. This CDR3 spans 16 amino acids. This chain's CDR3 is CASSGGVQLGTDTQYF. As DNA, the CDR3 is TGCGCCAGCAGTGGGGGGGTACAACTGGGTACAGATACGCAGTATTTT.

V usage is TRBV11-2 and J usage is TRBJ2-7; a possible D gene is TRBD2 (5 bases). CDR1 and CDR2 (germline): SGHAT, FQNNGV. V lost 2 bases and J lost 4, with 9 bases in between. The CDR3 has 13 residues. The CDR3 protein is CASSLTGGYEQYF. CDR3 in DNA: TGTGCCAGCAGCTTAACGGGCGGGTACGAGCAGTACTTC.

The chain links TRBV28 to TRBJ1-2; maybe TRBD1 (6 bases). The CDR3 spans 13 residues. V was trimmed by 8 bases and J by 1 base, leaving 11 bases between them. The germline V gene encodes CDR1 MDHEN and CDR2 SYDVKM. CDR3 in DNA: TGTGCCAGCGAAGACAGGCTTAACTATGGCTACACCTTC. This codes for CASEDRLNYGYTF.

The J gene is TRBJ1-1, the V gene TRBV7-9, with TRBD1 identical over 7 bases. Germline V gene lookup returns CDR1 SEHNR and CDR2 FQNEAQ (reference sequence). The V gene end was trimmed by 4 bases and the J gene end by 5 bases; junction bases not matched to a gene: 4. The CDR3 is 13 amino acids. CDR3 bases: TGTGCCAGCAGCTGGGGGACAGCAACTGAAGCTTTCTTT. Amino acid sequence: CASSWGTATEAFF.

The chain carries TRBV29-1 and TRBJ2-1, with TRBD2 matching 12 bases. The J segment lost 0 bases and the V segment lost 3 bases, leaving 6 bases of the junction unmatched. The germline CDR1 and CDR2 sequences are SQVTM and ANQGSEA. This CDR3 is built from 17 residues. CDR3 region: CSVERLAGASSYNEQFF. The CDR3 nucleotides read TGCAGCGTTGAGAGACTAGCGGGGGCCAGCTCCTACAATGAGCAGTTCTTC.

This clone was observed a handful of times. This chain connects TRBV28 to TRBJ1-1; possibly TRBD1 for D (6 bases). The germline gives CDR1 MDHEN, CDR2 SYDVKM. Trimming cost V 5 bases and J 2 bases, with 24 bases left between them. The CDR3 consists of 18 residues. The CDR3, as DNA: TGTGCCAGCAGTGAACCCTTTCTTAGTTGGGGGGCCAACACTGAAGCTTTCTTT. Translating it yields CASSEPFLSWGANTEAFF.

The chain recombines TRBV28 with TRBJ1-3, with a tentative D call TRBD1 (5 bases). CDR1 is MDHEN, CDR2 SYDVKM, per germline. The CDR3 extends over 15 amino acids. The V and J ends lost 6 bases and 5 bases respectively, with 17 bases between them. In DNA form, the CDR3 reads TGTGCCAGCAGCCCGGGGGGGAATGAGCGAAACACCATATATTTT. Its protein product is CASSPGGNERNTIYF.

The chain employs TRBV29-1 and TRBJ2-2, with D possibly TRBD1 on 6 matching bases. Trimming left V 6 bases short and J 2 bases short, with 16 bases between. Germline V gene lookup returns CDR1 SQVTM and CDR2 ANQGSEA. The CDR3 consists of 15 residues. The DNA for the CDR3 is TGCAGCGTCCTAGCCAGGGGCGATAACACCGGGGAGCTGTTTTTT. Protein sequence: CSVLARGDNTGELFF.

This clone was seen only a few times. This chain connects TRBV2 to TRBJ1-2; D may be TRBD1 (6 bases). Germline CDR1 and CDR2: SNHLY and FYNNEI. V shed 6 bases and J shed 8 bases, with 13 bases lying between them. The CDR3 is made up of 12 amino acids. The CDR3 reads CASRSGARGYTF. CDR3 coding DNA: TGTGCCAGCAGGTCAGGGGCGAGAGGCTACACCTTC.

For the CDR3, the DNA is TGTGCCAGCACGTCCGGGACAGGCTTCAATGAGCAGTTCTTC. Amino acids: CASTSGTGFNEQFF. The V gene is TRBV7-2, the J gene TRBJ2-1, with 8 nucleotides matching TRBD1. After removal of 7 bases from V and 6 bases from J, the junction contained 8 bases not matched to a gene. This CDR3 comprises 14 residues. CDR1 is SGHTA and CDR2 is FQGNSA in the germline V gene. The variable domain in full, with the rest retrieved from reference TRBV7-2 and TRBJ2-1, is GAGVSQSPSNKVTEKGKDVELRCDPISGHTALYWYRQSLGQGLEFLIYFQGNSAPDKSGLPSDRFSAERTGGSVSTLTIQRTQQEDSAVYLCASTSGTGFNEQFFGPGTRLTVL.